The rows below give T cell receptor beta chains drawn from one sample of a study of T cell responses to AZD1222 COVID-19 vaccine. Sequenced by immunoSEQ multiplex PCR; TCRdb stores in-frame clones only, minus some. The sample shows some 130,000 clones, over 85% of them seen only once. Sequenced material: peripheral blood, taken on day 0 of AZD1222 vaccination. All receptors derive from an adult in good health. Each CDR3 is given with its conserved first and last residue. The D gene is left open where the match is weak. The size entry is marked missing in some rows and otherwise reads once, few, many or a size class.

d_call clone_size j_call v_call cdr3_aa cdr3_nt
- - TRBJ1-1 TRBV29-1 CSVETKEGTEAFF TGCAGCGTTGAAACCAAAGAAGGCACTGAAGCTTTCTTT
TRBD1 - TRBJ2-3 TRBV28 CASSSTDRATDTQYF TGTGCCAGCAGTTCCACGGACAGGGCCACAGATACGCAGTATTTT
- - TRBJ1-1 TRBV7-8 CASSPARGNTEAFF TGTGCCAGCAGCCCCGCCCGGGGGAACACTGAAGCTTTCTTT
TRBD1 - TRBJ1-1 TRBV5-1 CASSFGQGKDTEAFF TGCGCCAGCAGCTTCGGACAGGGTAAGGACACTGAAGCTTTCTTT
TRBD1 - TRBJ2-1 TRBV30 CAWSVLRTGRNEQFF TGTGCCTGGAGTGTGCTCAGGACAGGGAGGAATGAGCAGTTCTTC
- - TRBJ2-1 TRBV20-1 CSARLGYEQFF TGCAGTGCTAGACTAGGGTATGAGCAGTTCTTC
- - TRBJ1-3 TRBV30 CAWSGGSVGNTIYF TGTGCCTGGAGTGGAGGGTCGGTCGGAAACACCATATATTTT
TRBD1 - TRBJ2-7 TRBV6-2/TRBV6-3 CASSRTGGLYEQYF TGTGCCAGCAGCCGGACAGGGGGCCTGTACGAGCAGTACTTC
TRBD2 - TRBJ2-2 TRBV19 CAVTTGLAGTGELFF TGTGCCGTTACCACAGGACTAGCGGGTACCGGGGAGCTGTTTTTT
- - TRBJ1-1 TRBV9 CASSVSPIGWGTTEAFF TGTGCCAGCAGCGTATCCCCCATAGGTTGGGGAACCACTGAAGCTTTCTTT
- once TRBJ2-1 TRBV7-6 CASSLRSGLNNEQFF TGTGCCAGCAGCTTAAGGTCGGGACTCAACAATGAGCAGTTCTTC
TRBD1 - TRBJ2-3 TRBV11-3 CASSYAFGTGTDTQYF TGTGCCAGCAGCTACGCCTTCGGGACAGGGACAGATACGCAGTATTTT
- - TRBJ1-5 TRBV6-2/TRBV6-3 CASSFAGWGNQPQHF TGTGCCAGCAGTTTCGCGGGTTGGGGCAATCAGCCCCAGCATTTT
TRBD2 - TRBJ2-1 TRBV5-1 CASSWGPGLAGDEQFF TGCGCCAGCAGCTGGGGACCGGGACTAGCGGGGGATGAGCAGTTCTTC
- - TRBJ2-5 TRBV7-9 CASNLGAFETQYF TGTGCCAGCAACCTCGGAGCGTTTGAGACCCAGTACTTC
- - TRBJ1-5 TRBV27 CASSPPESGQPQHF TGTGCCAGCAGTCCCCCGGAGTCGGGCCAGCCCCAGCATTTT
- - TRBJ2-4 TRBV21-1 CASSKRRERRAKNIQYF TGTGCCAGCAGCAAACGAAGGGAAAGGAGGGCCAAAAACATTCAGTACTTC
- - TRBJ2-7 TRBV19 CASSPHFPSSYEQYF TGTGCCAGTAGTCCTCACTTCCCCAGCTCCTACGAGCAGTACTTC
TRBD2 - TRBJ2-2 TRBV28 CASSYGLAGRGGELFF TGTGCCAGCAGTTACGGGCTAGCGGGACGTGGCGGGGAGCTGTTTTTT
- - TRBJ1-2 TRBV11-2 CASSLAHSYGYTF TGTGCCAGCAGCTTAGCACACAGTTATGGCTACACCTTC
- - TRBJ1-2 TRBV7-9 CASSPGAPTIYGYTF TGTGCCAGCAGTCCGGGAGCCCCGACAATCTATGGCTACACCTTC
- - TRBJ1-1 TRBV11-1 CASSLDSNTEAFF TGTGCCAGCAGCCTCGATTCGAACACTGAAGCTTTCTTT
- - TRBJ2-7 TRBV7-6 CASSFRVIGNYEQYF TGTGCCAGCAGCTTTCGGGTGATCGGGAACTACGAGCAGTACTTC
- once TRBJ2-7 TRBV11-2 CASSLVLAETYEQYF TGTGCCAGCAGCTTAGTCCTAGCAGAGACCTACGAGCAGTACTTC
- - TRBJ1-2 TRBV7-8 CASSGTGRGYGYTF TGTGCCAGCAGCGGAACGGGCAGGGGTTATGGCTACACCTTC
TRBD1 - TRBJ1-3 TRBV19 CASSMKGDRAFGNTIYF TGTGCCAGTAGTATGAAAGGGGACAGGGCTTTTGGAAACACCATATATTTT
- - TRBJ1-3 TRBV10-1 CASSLGAPQRNTIYF TGCGCCAGCAGCCTCGGCGCCCCCCAACGAAACACCATATATTTT
- - TRBJ1-1 TRBV28 CASSSPRTELNTEAFF TGTGCCAGCAGTTCCCCGCGGACGGAACTGAACACTGAAGCTTTCTTT
TRBD2 - TRBJ2-1 TRBV24-1 CATRSHGGSINEQFF TGTGCCACCAGGTCCCATGGCGGGAGTATTAATGAGCAGTTCTTC
- - TRBJ2-1 TRBV6-5 CASTDLYNEQFF TGTGCCAGCACCGACTTATACAATGAGCAGTTCTTC
- - TRBJ1-2 TRBV30 CAWGLRVHGYTF TGTGCCTGGGGCCTCAGGGTCCATGGCTACACCTTC
- - TRBJ2-5 TRBV6-5 CASSRHWETQYF TGTGCCAGCAGCCGCCATTGGGAGACCCAGTACTTC
TRBD1 - TRBJ1-3 TRBV5-1 CASSRNTGEKSGNTIYF TGCGCCAGCAGCCGAAACACAGGGGAGAAATCTGGAAACACCATATATTTT
TRBD1 - TRBJ1-1 TRBV9 CASSEGQLLNTEAFF TGTGCCAGCAGCGAGGGACAGCTGTTGAACACTGAAGCTTTCTTT
- - TRBJ1-3 TRBV25-1 CASRAGNTIYF TGTGCCAGCAGGGCTGGAAACACCATATATTTT
- many TRBJ2-3 TRBV4-2 CASSQERASGTDTQYF TGTGCCAGCAGCCAAGAGCGGGCTAGCGGCACAGATACGCAGTATTTT
TRBD1 - TRBJ2-7 TRBV20-1 CSAPDRGEQYF TGCAGTGCCCCGGACAGGGGCGAGCAGTACTTC
TRBD1 - TRBJ2-1 TRBV9 CASSVGGQGNEQFF TGTGCCAGCAGCGTAGGGGGACAGGGGAATGAGCAGTTCTTC
- - TRBJ2-3 TRBV30 CAWSVRWDTQYF TGTGCCTGGAGTGTAAGGTGGGATACGCAGTATTTT
- - TRBJ2-2 TRBV6-5 CASSPGQNTGELFF TGTGCCAGCAGTCCGGGACAGAACACCGGGGAGCTGTTTTTT
- once TRBJ2-1 TRBV4-2 CASSQAANQGNEQFF TGTGCCAGCAGCCAAGCTGCCAATCAGGGAAATGAGCAGTTCTTC
- - TRBJ2-7 TRBV28 CASNVPGRGTYEQYF TGTGCCAGCAACGTGCCGGGACGGGGAACTTACGAGCAGTACTTC
TRBD1 few TRBJ1-5 TRBV6-5 CASSPGGRSQPQHF TGTGCCAGCAGTCCAGGGGGGCGGAGTCAGCCCCAGCATTTT
- - TRBJ2-6 TRBV6-4 CASRQQGANVLTF TGTGCCAGCCGACAACAGGGGGCCAACGTCCTGACTTTC
- - TRBJ1-1 TRBV7-3 CASSSLPGGTEAFF TGTGCCAGCAGCTCACTGCCCGGTGGCACTGAAGCTTTCTTT
- few TRBJ1-6 TRBV4-2 CASSQEGEIIYNSPLHF TGTGCCAGCAGCCAAGAGGGAGAGATTATTTATAATTCACCCCTCCACTTT
- - TRBJ2-7 TRBV27 CASSMGLPGGLYEQYF TGTGCCAGCAGTATGGGACTTCCGGGGGGCCTCTACGAGCAGTACTTC
- once TRBJ1-6 TRBV9 CASSVQNSPLHF TGTGCCAGCAGCGTGCAGAATTCACCCCTCCACTTT
TRBD2 - TRBJ2-1 TRBV7-9 CASSFLAGRGYNEQFF TGTGCCAGCAGCTTTCTAGCGGGGAGGGGTTACAATGAGCAGTTCTTC